This entry lists 18 T cell receptor beta chains sequenced from one sample in a study of T cells in Graves' hyperthyroidism and ophthalmopathy. RNA transcripts provided the source from which TCR beta CDR3 regions were amplified. First-round RT-PCR of the TCR CDR3 relied on the HTBI primer set. One entry per CDR3 protein results from TCRdb running MiXCR on the multiplex PCR reads. This table holds 340,000 or so distinct CDR3 sequences, around a sixth found once. Sequencing was done on a sample of blood. Source of these receptors: a woman aged 50 to 60 with Graves' hyperthyroidism.

A few counts support this clonotype. V gene TRBV6-2 or TRBV6-3 combines with J gene TRBJ1-1; D not certain. This CDR3 has 10 residues. Trimming pared 7 bases from V and 11 bases from J, leaving 11 bases between. Germline lookup yields CDR1 MNHEY and CDR2 SVGEGT. In DNA form, the CDR3 reads TGTGCCAGCAACCGAGGAGAGGCTTTCTTT. Protein sequence: CASNRGEAFF.

The table lists this clonotype with many counts. The chain uses TRBV28 and TRBJ2-1; 9 bases are a match to TRBD2. V lost 5 bases, J lost 9 bases, and 11 bases stayed unmatched. The germline gives CDR1 MDHEN, CDR2 SYDVKM. The CDR3 sequence is 15 residues long. CDR3 region: CASSDHSGSNFEQFF. The DNA for the CDR3 is TGTGCCAGCAGTGACCATAGCGGGAGTAATTTTGAGCAGTTCTTC.

This clonotype was observed a handful of times. The CDR3 bases are TGTGCCATCAGTGATCGGGACAGTTGGGCCGGCGAGCAGTACTTC. Translated, it gives CAISDRDSWAGEQYF. J is TRBJ2-7 and V is TRBV10-3; 7 bases map to TRBD1. This CDR3 comprises 15 residues. From germline, CDR1 is ENHRY and CDR2 SYGVKD. J gave up 6 bases and V 3 bases, and 11 bases lay outside the gene matches.

Note on this clonotype: A junction end diverges from the germline sequence, so it may reflect a read error. J is TRBJ1-2 and V is TRBV3-1; TRBD1 is a possible D gene (6 bases). The germline gives CDR1 LGHDT, CDR2 YNNKEL (reference sequence). CDR3 length equals 17 residues. CDR3 sequence: CAGSQGGAGAGNYGYTF. Written as DNA, the CDR3 is TGTGCCGGCAGCCAAGGAGGGGCGGGGGCAGGGAACTATGGCTACACCTTC. Using reference TRBV3-1 and TRBJ1-2 for the parts outside the CDR3, the full variable domain is DTAVSQTPKYLVTQMGNDKSIKCEQNLGHDTMYWYKQDSKKFLKIMFSYNNKELIINETVPNRFSPKSPDKAHLNLHINSLELGDSAVYFCAGSQGGAGAGNYGYTFGSGTRLTVV.

The chain combines TRBV4-1 with TRBJ1-4; D remains ambiguous. The ends were cut back, 0 bases at V and 6 bases at J, with 23 bases in the middle. The CDR3 is made up of 19 amino acids. Germline CDR1 reads MGHRA; CDR2 reads YSYEKL. The chain's CDR3 is CASSQDFGVGDLIYEKLFF. The CDR3 coding sequence is TGCGCCAGCAGCCAAGACTTTGGGGTTGGCGACCTAATCTATGAAAAACTGTTTTTT.

The sample holds many counts of this clonotype. The CDR3 is CASGLSGTDTQYF. The CDR3 DNA sequence: TGCGCCAGCGGACTCTCTGGCACAGATACGCAGTATTTT. V gene TRBV5-1 combines with J gene TRBJ2-3, with D possibly being TRBD2 (5 bases). V gave up 7 bases and J gave up 1 base, with 10 bases separating them. CDR3 length: 13 amino acids. Germline CDR1 reads SGHRS; CDR2 reads YFSETQ.

This clonotype was observed at least ten times. CDR3 protein: CASSFWLAGGSGNEQFF. The CDR3 DNA reads TGTGCCAGCAGTTTTTGGCTAGCGGGAGGTTCGGGCAATGAGCAGTTCTTC. V gene TRBV28 combines with J gene TRBJ2-1, with 11 bases that match TRBD2. Germline values: CDR1 MDHEN, CDR2 SYDVKM. Trimming cost V 3 bases and J 6 bases; bases outside gene matches: 10. This CDR3 region has 17 residues.

In this sample, this clonotype turned up many times. The V and J genes are TRBV20-1 and TRBJ2-3, with 12 bases identical to TRBD1. CDR3 length: 16 residues. In germline, CDR1 is DFQATT, CDR2 SNEGSKA (reference sequence). Unmatched junction bases numbered 9, after V lost 3 bases and J lost 5 bases. In nucleotides, the CDR3 is TGCAGTGCTAGCCCCGGGGGGACAGGGGGCTTAGATACGCAGTATTTT. This encodes CSASPGGTGGLDTQYF.

CDR3 amino acids: CASNKIGGSTDTQYF. Written as DNA, the CDR3 is TGTGCCAGTAATAAGATCGGCGGTAGCACAGATACGCAGTATTTT. The V call is TRBV13, the J call TRBJ2-3, with D unclear. V lost 9 bases to trimming and J lost 0 bases, with 16 bases between them. This CDR3 is 15 amino acids long. Germline V gene sequence: CDR1 PRHDT, CDR2 FYEKMQ (reference sequence).

This clonotype was counted a few times. The genes are TRBV29-1 and TRBJ2-7; TRBD2 matches 12 bases. The CDR3 consists of 13 residues. Germline-derived CDR1 and CDR2 are SQVTM and ANQGSEA. V was clipped by 6 bases and J by 4 bases; unmatched bases: 4. For the CDR3, the DNA is TGCAGCGTGAGACTAGCGGGAGCTTACGAGCAGTACTTC. Residues: CSVRLAGAYEQYF.

The rearrangement uses TRBV12-3 or TRBV12-4 and TRBJ1-3; D is perhaps TRBD1 (6 bases). The CDR3 covers 15 residues. Trimming removed 7 bases at V and 0 bases at J, with 13 bases between. The DNA for the CDR3 is TGTGCCAGCACTATAGGGGGGTCCTCTGGAAACACCATATATTTT. The encoded protein is CASTIGGSSGNTIYF.

This clonotype came up a few times. The chain joins TRBV20-1 to TRBJ2-1; 11 nucleotides match TRBD2. Germline lookup yields CDR1 DFQATT and CDR2 SNEGSKA (reference sequence). The length of the CDR3 is 15 residues. With V trimmed by 5 bases and J by 4 bases, 7 bases remained unmatched. CDR3 region: CSAFYSGRAYNEQFF. As DNA, the CDR3 is TGCAGTGCTTTTTATAGCGGGAGGGCGTACAATGAGCAGTTCTTC.

The CDR3 nucleotides read TGTGCCAGCGTGCGGGAGGGCAGGGAGCAGTTCTTC. This sequence encodes CASVREGREQFF. The chain uses TRBV2 and TRBJ2-1; 9 positions agree with TRBD2. V lost 8 bases to trimming and J lost 10 bases; unmatched junction nucleotides: 6. Germline V lookup: CDR1 SNHLY, CDR2 FYNNEI. This CDR3 contains 12 residues. Full variable domain (missing parts from reference TRBV2 and TRBJ2-1): EPEVTQTPSHQVTQMGQEVILRCVPISNHLYFYWYRQILGQKVEFLVSFYNNEISEKSEIFDDQFSVERPDGSNFTLKIRSTKLEDSAMYFCASVREGREQFFGPGTRLTVL.

This clonotype was counted ten times or more. The J gene is TRBJ2-3, the V gene TRBV7-2; 8 bases agree with TRBD2. V was pared by 4 bases and J by 0 bases, with 15 bases of the junction left unmatched. This CDR3 region has 19 residues. Germline-derived CDR1 and CDR2 are SGHTA and FQGNSA. The CDR3 region has the DNA TGTGCCAGCAGCTCCAACACCCAGATAGCGGGACTTAGCACAGATACGCAGTATTTT. Residues: CASSSNTQIAGLSTDTQYF.

Comments on this clonotype: A clone one base away is much larger, so this may be a read error. The V call is TRBV28, the J call TRBJ2-7, with 10 bases matching TRBD1. The CDR3 contains 16 residues. Germline values: CDR1 MDHEN, CDR2 SYDVKM. In nucleotides, the CDR3 is TGTGCCGGCAGTTCCTCCGGGACAGGGGTCTCTTACGAGCAGTACTTC. Its protein product is CAGSSSGTGVSYEQYF.

In this sample, this clonotype turned up many times. The germline gene is not matched at one end of the junction; a read error may be the cause. V usage is TRBV12-3 or TRBV12-4 and J usage is TRBJ2-2; D unclear. The CDR3 consists of 15 residues. CDR3 nucleotides: TGTGCCAGCACTTTACAATGGGATGACACCGGGGAGCTGTTTTTT. It codes for CASTLQWDDTGELFF.

This clonotype was seen only a few times. The genes are TRBV19 and TRBJ2-5, with D perhaps matching TRBD1 (6 bases). CDR3 length: 15 residues. V gave up 4 bases and J gave up 5 bases, with 17 bases separating them. Germline V gene sequence: CDR1 LNHDA, CDR2 SQIVND (reference sequence). CDR3 nucleotide sequence: TGTGCCAGTAGTACATGGACAGTTGGTCGGGAGACCCAGTACTTC. This translates into CASSTWTVGRETQYF.

The chain carries TRBV4-1 and TRBJ1-6; D unresolved. Germline loops: CDR1 MGHRA, CDR2 YSYEKL. Trimming pared 8 bases from V and 4 bases from J, leaving 12 bases between. CDR3 length: 14 residues. The CDR3 DNA sequence: TGCGCCAGCTGTCCGGTGTTATATAATTCACCCCTCCACTTT. This translates into CASCPVLYNSPLHF.